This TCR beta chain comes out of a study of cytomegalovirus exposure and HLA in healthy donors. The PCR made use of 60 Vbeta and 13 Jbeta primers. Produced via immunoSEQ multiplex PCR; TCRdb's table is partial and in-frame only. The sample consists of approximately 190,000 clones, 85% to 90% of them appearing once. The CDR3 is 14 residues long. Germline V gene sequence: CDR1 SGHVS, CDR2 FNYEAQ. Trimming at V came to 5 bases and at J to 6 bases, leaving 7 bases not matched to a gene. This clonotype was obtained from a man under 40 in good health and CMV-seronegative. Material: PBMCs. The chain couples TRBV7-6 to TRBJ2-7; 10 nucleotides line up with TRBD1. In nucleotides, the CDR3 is TGTGCCAGCAGCCGCCGGGACAGGGGAGGCGAGCAGTACTTC. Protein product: CASSRRDRGGEQYF.